Listed below are T cell receptor beta chains from one sample, sequenced in a study of identifying expanded T cells in peripheral blood. Repertoires were generated with immunoSEQ multiplex PCR, while TCRdb's copy carries only in-frame clones and drops some. The data show approximately 130,000 clones, with 75% to 90% seen just once and around 8.2% held by the top ten. Sequencing input: blood. The source of these receptors is a person between 18 and 75 years old in good health. The CDR3 runs from the conserved cysteine through the conserved F or W. Expanded clones are given a class, and other clones once, few, many or no size at all.

>TRBJ1-2|.|TRBV30
CAWSVPRALGSNYGYTF
>TRBJ2-5|.|TRBV6-4
CASIILICVETQYF
>TRBJ2-7|.|TRBV27
CASSSPAGDHYEQYF
>TRBJ1-2|.|TRBV6-5
CASSYGDGNYGYTF
>TRBJ2-7|.|TRBV2
CASSQIPTGSYEQYF
>TRBJ1-2|.|TRBV9
CASSAQTGIRGYTF
>TRBJ2-7|.|TRBV7-9
CASSFRGPTYEQYF
>TRBJ1-5|.|TRBV30
CAWSVRGNQPQHF
>TRBJ1-1|.|TRBV7-8
CASSLMATENTEAFF
>TRBJ2-5|once|TRBV16
CASSQSRQMETQYF
>TRBJ2-2|.|TRBV5-1
CASSLADSGDTGELFF
>TRBJ1-2|.|TRBV6-5
CASSSLADYGYTF
>TRBJ1-4|few|TRBV14
CASSQGLTDEKLFF
>TRBJ1-1|.|TRBV6-6
CATFPGRGTEAFF
>TRBJ1-2|few|TRBV4-2
CASSQDLAGNGYTF
>TRBJ1-1|.|TRBV7-9
CASSLGPGTGALSEAFF
>TRBJ2-5|.|TRBV19
CASSTGQKETQYF
>TRBJ1-4|few|TRBV9
CASSEAAATNEKLFF
>TRBJ2-1|once|TRBV6-5
CASTTLAGVYNEQFF
>TRBJ2-7|.|TRBV10-3
CAISNLGGGSYEQYF
>TRBJ1-2|.|TRBV19
CASSFLPGDYGYTF
>TRBJ2-1|.|TRBV4-3
CASSQEDPPRYNEQFF
>TRBJ2-1|.|TRBV5-5
CASSLGDQRGGQQFF
>TRBJ2-1|.|TRBV7-2
CASSPSYNEQFF
>TRBJ1-3|once|TRBV19
CASRTLSSGNTIYF
>TRBJ2-5|.|TRBV28
CASNRGKETQYF
>TRBJ2-1|.|TRBV7-9
CASSPQQGYNEQFF
>TRBJ1-5|.|TRBV18
CASSGRGQPQHF
>TRBJ2-7|.|TRBV5-1
CASSGDRGLISYEQYF
>TRBJ1-1|.|TRBV7-9
CASSYYTPGQDTEAFF
>TRBJ2-6|.|TRBV7-6
CASSSEGRGSGANVLTF
>TRBJ1-2|.|TRBV6-1
CASSDQGYGYTF
>TRBJ2-1|.|TRBV11-2
CASSALGLAGDNEQFF
>TRBJ1-1|once|TRBV19
CASSMERGAKSETEAFF
>TRBJ2-3|.|TRBV27
CASSLDSGGDTQYF
>TRBJ2-7|once|TRBV10-3
CAISEGFGGQEYEQYF
>TRBJ2-1|.|TRBV27
CASSLRVGGYNEQFF
>TRBJ1-4|.|TRBV5-1
CASSFGGSNEKLFF
>TRBJ2-7|.|TRBV5-1
CASTRGTSGLYEQYF
>TRBJ1-6|.|TRBV6-6
CASSSQNSPLHF
>TRBJ1-2|.|TRBV14
CASSQGRPLGSGYTF
>TRBJ1-5|.|TRBV19
CASNHVGGQPQHF
>TRBJ1-1|once|TRBV2
CASSESRTATSEAFF
>TRBJ1-4|.|TRBV7-2
CASSLTATNEKLFF
>TRBJ1-1|.|TRBV18
CASSPGTDPRGAFF
>TRBJ1-6|.|TRBV7-2
CASSLVGRASYNSPLHF